This TCR beta chain was retrieved from a study of blood T cell repertoires in COVID-19. Study information: The samples span acute and convalescent COVID-19 from the United States, Italy and Spain. In each case, the material was cDNA or gDNA derived from T cells, B-cell-depleted T cells, or PBMCs.

V lost 1 base, J lost 6 bases, and 1 base stayed unmatched. The CDR3 sequence is 13 residues long. CDR1 and CDR2 from the germline V gene are LGHNA and YNFKEQ. A Seattle source enrolled patients during active infection and followed them longitudinally. Authors' methods: Amplification from reference gene primers served as the basis for estimated nucleated cell counts. The protocol was immunoSEQ multiplex PCR, while the TCRdb copy is restricted to in-frame clones and leaves out a portion. V, J and clone size derive from that table, while D and trimming were established from the DNA sequence. The table lists some 200,000 clones, approximately 86% of them singletons, with 0.9% to 0.95% in the top ten.

Sequenced material: peripheral blood. The TCR originated in a man between 60 and 75 years old with COVID-19, enrolled during active disease. The rearrangement links TRBV4-2 to TRBJ2-7, with 9 bases lining up with TRBD1. In DNA form, the CDR3 reads TGTGCCAGCAGCCAAGGGACAGGGGCCGAGCAGTACTTC. Protein: CASSQGTGAEQYF.